This T cell receptor (beta chain) is from a study of cytomegalovirus exposure and HLA in healthy donors. Study-wide results and caveats: Earlier results showed most TCR beta V segments being productive about 87% or about 30% of the time. Diagnosis of cytomegalovirus status made by the classifier reportedly showed high specificity and sensitivity.

The PCR made use of 60 Vbeta and 13 Jbeta primers. Original handling: The authors later counted 65 million to 90 million unique TCR beta chains, 9 million to 14 million of them shared. TCRdb keeps only in-frame clones here, not all; method: immunoSEQ multiplex PCR. V, J and clone size are those of that table, while D and trimming were read from the DNA. The table has 130,000 to 150,000 clones, approximately 80% seen once. CDR3 size: 13 residues. V dropped 2 bases and J dropped 7 bases, with 11 bases sitting between them. Germline V gene lookup returns CDR1 MNHEY and CDR2 SVGAGI. On this clone: Antigen unknown.

Sequenced sample: PBMCs. The chain carries TRBV6-5 and TRBJ1-2; tentative D call: TRBD1 (6 bases). This receptor was identified in a woman aged 45-60 years in good health and CMV-seropositive. CDR3 in DNA: TGTGCCAGCAGTTACGAAGGCAGGGGTGGCTACACCTTC. Protein product: CASSYEGRGGYTF.